The rows below give T cell receptor beta chains drawn from one sample of a study of tumor and adjacent non-tumor tissue in lung cancer. TCRdb called the multiplex PCR reads again in MiXCR, with one record for every CDR3 protein. This repertoire shows roughly 150,000 distinct CDR3 sequences, roughly 66% found once; its top ten account for 15% to 20%. The material sequenced was lung tumor tissue. The receptors shown here come from a man aged 55-75 years with small cell lung cancer. The CDR3 runs from the conserved cysteine through the conserved F or W. Each record gives: clone size, D gene, J gene, V gene, CDR3 DNA, CDR3 protein. A D gene is named only where the DNA matches it firmly. Size is stated for part of the rows, as once, few or many counts, or as a class when the clone is expanded.

few - TRBJ2-2 TRBV20-1 TGCAGTGCTAGAGATAGCGACCACGATAACACCGGGGAGCTGTTTTTT CSARDSDHDNTGELFF
- TRBD2 TRBJ2-1 TRBV12-3/TRBV12-4 TGTGCCAGCAGTTTAGCCGCGACTAGCGGGCCCAAGGAGCAGTTCTTC CASSLAATSGPKEQFF
- - TRBJ2-1 TRBV7-3 TGTGCCAGCAGCTTAAATTCGCTTTCGAATGAGGAGTTCTTC CASSLNSLSNEEFF
many - TRBJ1-1 TRBV12-3/TRBV12-4 TGTGCCAGCAGTTCTCTGGGTGCTACCGGCGGGACTGAAGCTTTCTTT CASSSLGATGGTEAFF
- - TRBJ2-3 TRBV20-1 TGCAGTGCTAGAGATCCTCTCACAGATACGCAGTATTTT CSARDPLTDTQYF
- - TRBJ1-1 TRBV20-1 TGCAGTAGTGGGGGCCTGAACACTGAAGCTTTCTTT CSSGGLNTEAFF
- - TRBJ2-1 TRBV4-1 TGCGCCAGCAGCGCCGACTGGACCTCCGGCTCCTACAATGAGCAGTTCTTC CASSADWTSGSYNEQFF
few - TRBJ1-4 TRBV12-3/TRBV12-4 TGTGCCAGCAGTTCGGGCCCCCCATCAACTAATGAAAAACTGTTTTTT CASSSGPPSTNEKLFF
- TRBD2 TRBJ2-3 TRBV24-1 TGCGCCACCGGGAGGACTGACTTAATTCCGACTAGCACAGATAGGCAGTATTTT CATGRTDLIPTSTDRQYF
- - TRBJ2-1 TRBV11-1 TGTGCCAGCAGCTGGACTAACGGCACGGAATATAATGAGCAGTTCTTC CASSWTNGTEYNEQFF
- TRBD2 TRBJ2-1 TRBV12-3/TRBV12-4 TGTCCCAGCAGCCGCCTACGGGGGGACTACAATGAGCAGTTCTTC CPSSRLRGDYNEQFF
- TRBD1 TRBJ2-1 TRBV20-1 TGCAGTGCTAGCGCCCTTAGAGGGGACAGGGTGAATTCAGACAATGAACTGTTCTTC CSASALRGDRVNSDNELFF
- - TRBJ1-2 TRBV4-2 TGTGCCAGCAGCCAAGGTCCCTATGGCTACACCTTC CASSQGPYGYTF
once - TRBJ2-1 TRBV20-1 TGCAGTGCTGGCCGATCCTTCTACAATGAGCAGTTCTTC CSAGRSFYNEQFF
many - TRBJ1-4 TRBV7-9 TGTGCCAGCAGCTTAGTCTGGGCAACTAATGAAAAACTGTTTTTT CASSLVWATNEKLFF
- TRBD1 TRBJ1-1 TRBV6-1 TGTTCCAGCAGGCGCCCCGGGACAGGGTACGCTTACTTT CSSRRPGTGYAYF
- - TRBJ2-2 TRBV7-9 TGTGCCAGAACCGGCGGAAAGCTGCCCACCGGGGAGCTGTTTTTT CARTGGKLPTGELFF
few - TRBJ2-1 TRBV6-1 TGTGCCAGCAGTCAAGGGGGGCGCGAGCAGTTCTTC CASSQGGREQFF
many TRBD2 TRBJ2-4 TRBV12-3/TRBV12-4 TGTGCCAGCAGTCGCGCTAGCGGGTTCAAAAACATTCAGTACTTC CASSRASGFKNIQYF
- - TRBJ2-5 TRBV5-4 TGTGCCAGCAGCTTAGTGGGGGCCCAAGAGGCCCTGTACTTC CASSLVGAQEALYF
- - TRBJ2-7 TRBV23-1 TGCGCCAGCAGTCGAACGGGAGTTTCCTACGAGCAGTACTTC CASSRTGVSYEQYF
- - TRBJ2-2 TRBV6-1 TGTGCCAGCAGTGAAGGTCCTTACACGAACACCGGGGAGCTGTTTTTT CASSEGPYTNTGELFF
- - TRBJ1-2 TRBV11-3 TGTGTCAGCAGCTTAGGTCAGGGCACAGGTGGGTACACCTTC CVSSLGQGTGGYTF
- - TRBJ1-5 TRBV7-2 TGTGCCAGCAGCTTAGGGGGGAGGGTGAGCAATCAGCCCCAGCATTTT CASSLGGRVSNQPQHF
- TRBD1 TRBJ1-1 TRBV7-9 TGTGCCAGCAGCCAGGACAGGGGGCGGACTGATGCTTTCTTT CASSQDRGRTDAFF
- TRBD2 TRBJ2-1 TRBV5-4 TGTGCCAGCAGCAAAAAGACTAGCGGGACGGAGGATTACGATGAGCAGTTCTTC CASSKKTSGTEDYDEQFF
- - TRBJ2-1 TRBV28 TGTGCCAACAGAACAGGGGGGGGGTACAATGAGGAGTTCTTC CANRTGGGYNEEFF
- - TRBJ2-3 TRBV6-5 TGTGCCAGCAGTTACTCTATGGCATATACGCAGTATTTT CASSYSMAYTQYF
- TRBD2 TRBJ2-1 TRBV6-1 TGTGCCAGCAGACTCTGGGGGAGGGGAGATGAGCAGTTCTTC CASRLWGRGDEQFF